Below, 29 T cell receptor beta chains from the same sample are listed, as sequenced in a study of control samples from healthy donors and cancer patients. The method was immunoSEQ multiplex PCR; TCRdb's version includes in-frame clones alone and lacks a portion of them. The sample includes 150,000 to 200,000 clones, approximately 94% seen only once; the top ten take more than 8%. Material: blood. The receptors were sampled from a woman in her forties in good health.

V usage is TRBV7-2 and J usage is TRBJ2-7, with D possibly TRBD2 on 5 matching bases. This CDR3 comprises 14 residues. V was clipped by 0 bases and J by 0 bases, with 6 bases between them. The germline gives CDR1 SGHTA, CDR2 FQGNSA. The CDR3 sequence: CASSLALASYEQYF. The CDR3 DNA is TGTGCCAGCAGCTTAGCGCTAGCCTCCTACGAGCAGTACTTC.

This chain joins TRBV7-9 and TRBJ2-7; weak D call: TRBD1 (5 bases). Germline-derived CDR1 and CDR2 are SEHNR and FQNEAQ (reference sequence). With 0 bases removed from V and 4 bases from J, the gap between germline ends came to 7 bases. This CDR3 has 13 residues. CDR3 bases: TGTGCCAGCAGCTTAGCGGGGCCATACGAGCAGTACTTC. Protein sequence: CASSLAGPYEQYF.

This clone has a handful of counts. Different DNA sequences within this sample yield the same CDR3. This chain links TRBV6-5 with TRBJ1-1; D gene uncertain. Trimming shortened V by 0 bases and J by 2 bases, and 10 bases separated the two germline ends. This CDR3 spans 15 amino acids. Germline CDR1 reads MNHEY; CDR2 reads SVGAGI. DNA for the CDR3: TGTGCCAGCAGTTACTCGAAAGCAGTAAACACTGAAGCTTTCTTT. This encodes CASSYSKAVNTEAFF.

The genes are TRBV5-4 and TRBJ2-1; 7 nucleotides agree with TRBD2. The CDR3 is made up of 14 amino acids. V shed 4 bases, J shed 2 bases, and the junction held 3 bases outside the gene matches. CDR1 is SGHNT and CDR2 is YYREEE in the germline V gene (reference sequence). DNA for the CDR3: TGTGCCAGCAGCCCCGGGACTACCTACAATGAGCAGTTCTTC. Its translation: CASSPGTTYNEQFF.

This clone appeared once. CDR3 sequence reads: CASSLSEIAEAFF. CDR3 sequence (DNA): TGTGCCAGCAGCTTATCCGAAATCGCAGAAGCTTTCTTT. The rearrangement joins TRBV7-9 to TRBJ1-1; no clear D gene. The CDR3 consists of 13 residues. Trimming stripped 2 bases from V and 8 bases from J, with 12 bases between. The V gene's germline CDR1 is SEHNR and CDR2 FQNEAQ (reference sequence).

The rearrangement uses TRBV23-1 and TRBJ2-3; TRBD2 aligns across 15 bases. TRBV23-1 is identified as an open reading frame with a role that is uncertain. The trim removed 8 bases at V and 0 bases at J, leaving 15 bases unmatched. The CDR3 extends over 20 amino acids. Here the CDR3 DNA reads TGCGCCAGCGGGCCTTGGACTAGCGGGAGGGCCGATGCAAGCACAGATACGCAGTATTTT. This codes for CASGPWTSGRADASTDTQYF.

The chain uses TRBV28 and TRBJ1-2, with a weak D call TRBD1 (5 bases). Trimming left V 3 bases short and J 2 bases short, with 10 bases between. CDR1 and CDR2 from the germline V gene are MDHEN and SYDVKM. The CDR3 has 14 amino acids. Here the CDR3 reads CASSFSGENYGYTF. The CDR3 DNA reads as TGTGCCAGCAGTTTCTCGGGGGAAAACTATGGCTACACCTTC.

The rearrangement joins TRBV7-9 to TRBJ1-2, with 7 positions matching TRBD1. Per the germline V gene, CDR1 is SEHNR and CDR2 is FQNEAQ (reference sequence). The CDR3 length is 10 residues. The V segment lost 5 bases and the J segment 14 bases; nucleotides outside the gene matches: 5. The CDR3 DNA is TGTGCCAGCAGCGGGACAGTGTCAACCTTC. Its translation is CASSGTVSTF.

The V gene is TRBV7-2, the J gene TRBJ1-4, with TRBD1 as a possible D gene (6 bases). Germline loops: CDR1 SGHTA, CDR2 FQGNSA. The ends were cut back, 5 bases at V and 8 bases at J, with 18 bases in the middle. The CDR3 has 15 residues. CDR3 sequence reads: CASSAEAGAGEKLFF. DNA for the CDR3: TGTGCCAGCAGCGCCGAGGCGGGGGCCGGGGAAAAACTGTTTTTT.

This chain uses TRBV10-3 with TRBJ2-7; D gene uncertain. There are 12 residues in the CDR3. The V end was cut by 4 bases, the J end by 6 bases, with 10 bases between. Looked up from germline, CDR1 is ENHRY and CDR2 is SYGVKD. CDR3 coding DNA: TGTGCCATCAGTGCCACACCCGGCGAGCAGTACTTC. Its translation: CAISATPGEQYF.

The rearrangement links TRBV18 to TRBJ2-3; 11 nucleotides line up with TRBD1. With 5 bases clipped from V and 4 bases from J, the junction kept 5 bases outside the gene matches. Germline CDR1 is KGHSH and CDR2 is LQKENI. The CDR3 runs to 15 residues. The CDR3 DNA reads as TGTGCCAGCTCAACCGGACAGGGGGCCGCAGATACGCAGTATTTT. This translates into CASSTGQGAADTQYF. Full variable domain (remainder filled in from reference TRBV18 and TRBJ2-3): NAGVMQNPRHLVRRRGQEARLRCSPMKGHSHVYWYRQLPEEGLKFMVYLQKENIIDESGMPKERFSAEFPKEGPSILRIQQVVRGDSAAYFCASSTGQGAADTQYFGPGTRLTVL.

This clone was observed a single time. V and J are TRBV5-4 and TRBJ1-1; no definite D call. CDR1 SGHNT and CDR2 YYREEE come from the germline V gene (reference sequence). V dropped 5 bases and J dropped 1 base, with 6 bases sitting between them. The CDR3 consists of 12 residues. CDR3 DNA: TGTGCCAGCAGTCACACGAACACTGAAGCTTTCTTT. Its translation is CASSHTNTEAFF.

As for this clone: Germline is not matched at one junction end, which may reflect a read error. The CDR3 coding sequence is TGTGCCAGCAGCCAAGATCGGGACAGTGTTTCAAGCTACGCCTTC. The encoded protein is CASSQDRDSVSSYAF. The rearrangement links TRBV4-2 to TRBJ1-2; 7 bases are a match to TRBD1. Germline assignment: CDR1 LGHNA and CDR2 YNFKEQ. The CDR3 has 15 residues.

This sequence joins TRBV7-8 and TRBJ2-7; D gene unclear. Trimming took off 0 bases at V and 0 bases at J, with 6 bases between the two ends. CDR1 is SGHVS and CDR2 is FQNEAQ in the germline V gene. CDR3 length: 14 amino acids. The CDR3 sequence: CASSLAISSYEQYF. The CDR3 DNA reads TGTGCCAGCAGCTTAGCGATTAGCTCCTACGAGCAGTACTTC.

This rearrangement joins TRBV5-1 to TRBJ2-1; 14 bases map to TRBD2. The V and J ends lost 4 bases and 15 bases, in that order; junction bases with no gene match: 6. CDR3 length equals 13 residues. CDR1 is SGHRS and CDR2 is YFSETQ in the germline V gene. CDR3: CASSPGTSGRRFF. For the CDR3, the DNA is TGCGCCAGCAGCCCGGGGACTAGCGGGAGACGGTTCTTC.

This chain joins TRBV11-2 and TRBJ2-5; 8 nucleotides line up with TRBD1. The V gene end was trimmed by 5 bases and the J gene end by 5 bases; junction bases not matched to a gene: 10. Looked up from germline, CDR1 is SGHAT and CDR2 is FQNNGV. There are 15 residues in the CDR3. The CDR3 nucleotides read TGTGCCAGCAGCGCAGCCGACAGGGGTTACGAGACCCAGTACTTC. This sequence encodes CASSAADRGYETQYF.

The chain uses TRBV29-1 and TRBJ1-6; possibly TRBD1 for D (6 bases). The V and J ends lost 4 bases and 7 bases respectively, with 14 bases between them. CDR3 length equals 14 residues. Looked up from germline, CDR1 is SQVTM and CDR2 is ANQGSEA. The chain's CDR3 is CSVAPDSGNSPLHF. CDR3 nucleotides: TGCAGCGTTGCCCCGGACAGCGGAAATTCACCCCTCCACTTT.

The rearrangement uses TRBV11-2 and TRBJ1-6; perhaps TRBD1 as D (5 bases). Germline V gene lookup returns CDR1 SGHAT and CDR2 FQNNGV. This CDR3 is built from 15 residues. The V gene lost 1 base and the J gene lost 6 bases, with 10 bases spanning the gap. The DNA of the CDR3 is TGTGCCAGCAGCTTAGGAGGGGTCGGTAATTCACCCCTCCACTTT. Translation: CASSLGGVGNSPLHF.

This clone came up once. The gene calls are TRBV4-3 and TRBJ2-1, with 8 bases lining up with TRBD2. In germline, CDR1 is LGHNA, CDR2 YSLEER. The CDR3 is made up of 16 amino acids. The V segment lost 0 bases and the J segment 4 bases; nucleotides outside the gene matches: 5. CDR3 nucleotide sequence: TGCGCCAGCAGCCAAGATGTACGGGGGGGTTACAATGAGCAGTTCTTC. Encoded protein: CASSQDVRGGYNEQFF.

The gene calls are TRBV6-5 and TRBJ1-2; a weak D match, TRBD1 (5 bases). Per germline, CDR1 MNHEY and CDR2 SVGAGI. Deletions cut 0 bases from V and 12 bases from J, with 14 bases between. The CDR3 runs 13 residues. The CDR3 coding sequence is TGTGCCAGCAGTTACTCAAGGGGCGAGGGGCACACCTTC. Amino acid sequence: CASSYSRGEGHTF.

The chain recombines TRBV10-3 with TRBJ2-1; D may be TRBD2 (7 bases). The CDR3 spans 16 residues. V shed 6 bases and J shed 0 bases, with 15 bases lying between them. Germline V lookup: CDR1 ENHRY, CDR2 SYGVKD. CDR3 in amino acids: CAIRGGKGGSYNEQFF. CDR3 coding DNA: TGTGCCATCAGGGGAGGGAAGGGGGGCTCCTACAATGAGCAGTTCTTC.

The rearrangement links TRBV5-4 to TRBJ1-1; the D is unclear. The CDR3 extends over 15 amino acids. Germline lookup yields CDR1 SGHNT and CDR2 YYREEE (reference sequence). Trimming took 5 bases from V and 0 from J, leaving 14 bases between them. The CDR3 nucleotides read TGTGCCAGCAGTCAGGCCCCGGGGATGAACACTGAAGCTTTCTTT. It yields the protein CASSQAPGMNTEAFF.

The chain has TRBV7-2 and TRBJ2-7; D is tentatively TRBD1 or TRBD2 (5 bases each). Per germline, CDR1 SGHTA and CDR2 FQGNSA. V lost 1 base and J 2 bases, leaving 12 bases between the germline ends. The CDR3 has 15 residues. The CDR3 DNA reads TGTGCCAGCAGCTTAGGGGGACGTTCGACCTACGAGCAGTACTTC. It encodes CASSLGGRSTYEQYF.

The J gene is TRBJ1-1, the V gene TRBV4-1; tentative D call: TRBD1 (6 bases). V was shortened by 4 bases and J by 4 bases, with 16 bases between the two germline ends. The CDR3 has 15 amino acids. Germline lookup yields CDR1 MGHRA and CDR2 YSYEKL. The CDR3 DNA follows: TGCGCCAGCAGCCCCCCCGGGGGGCAAGTCACTGAAGCTTTCTTT. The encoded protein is CASSPPGGQVTEAFF.

This chain's CDR3 is CASSETHRGGYTF. CDR3 DNA: TGTGCCAGCAGTGAGACCCACAGGGGCGGCTACACCTTC. J is TRBJ1-2 and V is TRBV12-3 or TRBV12-4; TRBD1 aligns across 7 bases. The CDR3 is 13 residues long. V trimming: 5 bases; J trimming: 8 bases; junction bases outside the gene matches: 8.

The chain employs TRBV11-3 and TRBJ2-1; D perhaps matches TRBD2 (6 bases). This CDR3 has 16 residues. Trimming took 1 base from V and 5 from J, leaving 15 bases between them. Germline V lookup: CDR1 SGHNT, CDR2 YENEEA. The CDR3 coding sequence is TGTGCCAGCAGCTTAGCATTGACTAGTGCTAACAATGAGCAGTTCTTC. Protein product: CASSLALTSANNEQFF.

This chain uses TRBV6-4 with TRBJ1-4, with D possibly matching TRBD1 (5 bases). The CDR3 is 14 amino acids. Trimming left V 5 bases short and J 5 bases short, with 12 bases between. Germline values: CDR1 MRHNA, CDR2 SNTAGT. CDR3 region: CASSPGTGNEKLFF. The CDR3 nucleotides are TGTGCCAGCAGTCCCGGGACGGGGAATGAAAAACTGTTTTTT.

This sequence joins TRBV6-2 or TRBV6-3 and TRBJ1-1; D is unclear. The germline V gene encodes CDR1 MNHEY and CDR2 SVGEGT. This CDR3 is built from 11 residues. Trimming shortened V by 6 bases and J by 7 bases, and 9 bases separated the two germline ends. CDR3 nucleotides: TGTGCCAGCAGCCCTCCCGTTGAAGCTTTCTTT. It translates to CASSPPVEAFF.

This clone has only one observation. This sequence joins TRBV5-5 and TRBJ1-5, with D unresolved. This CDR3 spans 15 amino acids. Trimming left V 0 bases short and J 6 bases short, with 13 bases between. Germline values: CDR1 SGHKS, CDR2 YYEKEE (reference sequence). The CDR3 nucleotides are TGTGCCAGCAGCTTGGAGGGAGCAGCCTCTCAGCCCCAGCATTTT. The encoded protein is CASSLEGAASQPQHF.